This record covers a single TCR beta chain. Its cognate antigen is unknown. Germline V lookup: CDR1 SGDLS, CDR2 YYNGEE. The CDR3 loop spans 16 amino acids. Germline trimming cut 0 bases from V and 4 bases from J; bases unmatched to any gene: 9. These data belong to a study of graft-versus-host responses after intestinal transplantation. Study overall: The transplants performed in recipients were multivisceral, liver-intestinal, or isolated intestinal. Tacrolimus and steroids were given for about 3 years to all recipients after anti-thymocyte globulin induction. Study results and caveats: Clonal ratios of graft-versus-host to host-versus-graft in allografts were high for patients exhibiting graft-donor T cell macrochimerism. Detected in recipient marrow were GvH clones, some of which were first observed in ileum or blood.

The data were produced by immunoSEQ multiplex PCR, yet TCRdb's version contains in-frame clones alone and is incomplete. The profile shows about 43,000 clones, just under 95% of them singletons. Sample: PBMCs, taken around 330 days after intestinal transplant. The chain employs TRBV9 and TRBJ1-2; 7 bases match TRBD1. This TCR was recovered from a human patient who received an intestinal transplant, so some T cells may come from the graft donor. This CDR3 is CASSVGEGGSVYGYTF. The DNA for the CDR3 is TGTGCCAGCAGCGTAGGAGAAGGGGGCTCTGTCTATGGCTACACCTTC. The full variable domain, completed using reference TRBV9 and TRBJ1-2, is DSGVTQTPKHLITATGQRVTLRCSPRSGDLSVYWYQQSLDQGLQFLIQYYNGEERAKGNILERFSAQQFPDLHSELNLSSLELGDSALYFCASSVGEGGSVYGYTFGSGTRLTVV.